Below are 14 T cell receptor beta chains sequenced from a single sample in a study of T cells in Graves' hyperthyroidism and ophthalmopathy. RNA transcripts gave rise to amplified TCR beta CDR3 regions. During a first-round RT-PCR of the TCR CDR3, the HTBI primer set was used. MiXCR was run by TCRdb on the multiplex PCR reads, yielding one entry per CDR3 protein. Among a few hundred thousand distinct CDR3 sequences listed, around 25% were seen once. Sequencing was performed on blood. These TCRs come from a man in his fifties or sixties with Graves' hyperthyroidism.

This clonotype was found a few times. This rearrangement joins TRBV9 to TRBJ2-3; a possible D gene is TRBD2 (6 bases). V was shortened by 3 bases and J by 2 bases, with 13 bases between the two germline ends. The CDR3 has 15 residues. Germline CDR1 and CDR2: SGDLS and YYNGEE. The CDR3 DNA is TGTGCCAGCAGCGCAATAGCGGCCCACACAGATACGCAGTATTTT. It codes for CASSAIAAHTDTQYF.

There are a few counts of this clonotype. V is TRBV20-1 and J is TRBJ2-1; no definite D call. CDR3 size: 14 residues. V was cut by 1 base and J by 9 bases, with 16 bases left in between. Looked up from germline, CDR1 is DFQATT and CDR2 is SNEGSKA (reference sequence). CDR3 in amino acids: CSARAPRAKAEQFF. Written as DNA, the CDR3 is TGCAGTGCTAGAGCCCCTAGGGCCAAGGCTGAGCAGTTCTTC.

This clonotype was seen many times. The V call is TRBV5-1, the J call TRBJ2-1, with D possibly matching TRBD1 (7 bases). Germline loops: CDR1 SGHRS, CDR2 YFSETQ. V was cut by 9 bases and J by 4 bases, with 17 bases left in between. The CDR3 totals 14 residues. CDR3 amino acids: CATAAGQTYNEQFF. DNA of the CDR3: TGCGCCACCGCGGCGGGACAGACTTACAATGAGCAGTTCTTC.

At least ten counts were recorded for this clonotype. This rearrangement joins TRBV7-9 to TRBJ2-1; 7 bases are shared with TRBD1. Germline V CDR1 and CDR2: SEHNR, FQNEAQ (reference sequence). CDR3 size: 17 residues. V lost 2 bases, J lost 4 bases, and 11 bases stayed unmatched. CDR3 bases: TGTGCCAGCAGCTTAAAGACAGGGTGGGTTCGATACAATGAGCAGTTCTTC. It translates to CASSLKTGWVRYNEQFF.

The chain carries TRBV2 and TRBJ2-7; TRBD1 is a possible D gene (5 bases). CDR3 length: 13 residues. V lost 4 bases and J lost 2, with 9 bases in between. Germline V CDR1 and CDR2: SNHLY, FYNNEI. CDR3 residues: CASSGVQAYEQYF. CDR3 bases: TGTGCCAGCAGTGGGGTACAGGCCTACGAGCAGTACTTC.

This CDR3 is CASTRAAYNEQFF. In DNA, the CDR3 is TGTGCCAGCACCCGGGCAGCCTACAATGAGCAGTTCTTC. The V and J genes are TRBV28 and TRBJ2-1; D is unclear. The length of the CDR3 is 13 residues. The V end lost 7 bases, the J end lost 2 bases, and 9 bases lay between the germline ends. Germline V gives CDR1 MDHEN, CDR2 SYDVKM.

This clonotype appeared a few times. The chain carries TRBV9 and TRBJ1-6; D perhaps matches TRBD1 (5 bases). Trimming cost V 7 bases and J 14 bases, with 22 bases left between them. CDR1 SGDLS and CDR2 YYNGEE come from the germline V gene. The CDR3 is 14 amino acids. This CDR3 reads CASAGDGPGATLHF. In DNA form, the CDR3 reads TGTGCCAGCGCGGGCGATGGCCCCGGGGCAACCCTCCACTTT. The variable domain in full, with the rest retrieved from reference TRBV9 and TRBJ1-6, is DSGVTQTPKHLITATGQRVTLRCSPRSGDLSVYWYQQSLDQGLQFLIQYYNGEERAKGNILERFSAQQFPDLHSELNLSSLELGDSALYFCASAGDGPGATLHFGNGTRLTVT.

This clonotype was recorded only once. This may be a read error, as it is one base from a much larger clone. The V call is TRBV7-8, the J call TRBJ2-7; maybe TRBD2 (6 bases). The length of the CDR3 is 16 residues. Trimming took off 3 bases at V and 6 bases at J, with 21 bases between the two ends. From germline, CDR1 is SGHVS and CDR2 FQNEAQ. CDR3 amino acids: CASSLRRVAPGAEQYF. DNA of the CDR3: TGTGCCAGCAGCTTGCGGAGGGTCGCCCCCGGGGCCGAGCAGTACTTC.

CDR3 amino acids: CASSRGLAGSSNTGELFF. The CDR3 bases are TGTGCCAGCAGCCGGGGACTAGCGGGATCATCGAACACCGGGGAGCTGTTTTTT. The chain recombines TRBV7-2 with TRBJ2-2; the match to TRBD2 covers 13 bases. There are 18 residues in the CDR3. The germline CDR1 and CDR2 sequences are SGHTA and FQGNSA. Trimming removed 5 bases from V and 0 bases from J; junction bases left unmatched: 6.

This clonotype has only a few counts. CDR3 nucleotides: TGTGCCAGTGGGGGGACTTCCCCCTACAATGAGCAGTTCTTC. Amino acid sequence: CASGGTSPYNEQFF. V gene TRBV19 combines with J gene TRBJ2-1, with D possibly being TRBD2 (6 bases). Germline-derived CDR1 and CDR2 are LNHDA and SQIVND (reference sequence). CDR3 size: 14 residues. V lost 8 bases to trimming and J lost 2 bases, with 13 bases between them.

There are a few counts of this clonotype. The chain combines TRBV5-1 with TRBJ2-7; TRBD1 aligns across 9 bases. CDR3 size: 15 residues. CDR1 and CDR2 (germline): SGHRS, YFSETQ. The J segment lost 0 bases and the V segment lost 3 bases, leaving 4 bases of the junction unmatched. CDR3 sequence (DNA): TGCGCCAGCAGCTCCGGGACAGGGACCTCCTACGAGCAGTACTTC. Its protein is CASSSGTGTSYEQYF.

This clonotype has a handful of counts. V is TRBV7-3 and J is TRBJ2-1; 11 bases are a match to TRBD2. CDR3 length equals 15 residues. Germline V gene lookup returns CDR1 SGHTA and CDR2 FQGTGA. Trimming removed 6 bases from V and 9 bases from J; junction bases left unmatched: 10. CDR3 amino acids: CASSELGLAGGEQFF. In DNA form, the CDR3 reads TGTGCCAGCAGTGAATTAGGACTAGCGGGCGGTGAGCAGTTCTTC.

The sample holds many counts of this clonotype. The gene calls are TRBV2 and TRBJ2-5; TRBD1 aligns across 7 bases. The CDR3 runs to 13 residues. V gave up 7 bases and J gave up 4 bases; unmatched junction bases: 6. Looked up from germline, CDR1 is SNHLY and CDR2 is FYNNEI. The CDR3 is CASMDRTRETQYF. CDR3 nucleotides: TGTGCCAGCATGGACAGGACCAGAGAGACCCAGTACTTC.

V usage is TRBV11-3 and J usage is TRBJ2-1, with 9 positions matching TRBD2. Trimming cost V 4 bases and J 2 bases; bases outside gene matches: 9. There are 17 residues in the CDR3. Germline-derived CDR1 and CDR2 are SGHNT and YENEEA. As DNA, the CDR3 is TGTGCCAGCAGCTCGGAGGGTAGCGGGAGAACCTACAATGAGCAGTTCTTC. This translates into CASSSEGSGRTYNEQFF.